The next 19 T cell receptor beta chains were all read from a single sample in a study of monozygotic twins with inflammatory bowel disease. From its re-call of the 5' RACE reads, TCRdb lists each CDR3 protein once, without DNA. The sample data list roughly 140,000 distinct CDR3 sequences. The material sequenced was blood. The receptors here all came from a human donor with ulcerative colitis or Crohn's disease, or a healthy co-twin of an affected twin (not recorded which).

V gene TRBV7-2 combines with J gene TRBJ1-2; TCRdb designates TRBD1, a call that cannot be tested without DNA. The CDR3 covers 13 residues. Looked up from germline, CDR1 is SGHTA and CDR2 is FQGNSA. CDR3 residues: CASSVGQGYGYTF.

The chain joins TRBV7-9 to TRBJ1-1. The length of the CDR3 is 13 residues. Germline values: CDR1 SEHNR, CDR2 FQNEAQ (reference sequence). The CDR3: CASSSGLGTEAFF.

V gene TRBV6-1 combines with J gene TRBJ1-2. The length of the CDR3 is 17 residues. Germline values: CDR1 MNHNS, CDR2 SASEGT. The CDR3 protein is CASRPLLLIQANYGYTF.

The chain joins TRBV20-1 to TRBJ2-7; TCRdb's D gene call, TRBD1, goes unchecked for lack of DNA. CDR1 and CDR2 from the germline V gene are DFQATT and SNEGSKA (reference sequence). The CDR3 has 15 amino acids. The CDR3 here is CSARPRGTANYEQYF.

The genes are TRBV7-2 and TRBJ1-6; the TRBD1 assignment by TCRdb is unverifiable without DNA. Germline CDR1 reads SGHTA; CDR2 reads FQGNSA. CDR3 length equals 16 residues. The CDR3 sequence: CASSDTHRGKNSPLHF.

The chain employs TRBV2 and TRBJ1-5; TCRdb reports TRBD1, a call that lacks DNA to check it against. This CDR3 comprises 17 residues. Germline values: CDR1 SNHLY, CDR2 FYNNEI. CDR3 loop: CASSLSRGGYSNQPQHF.

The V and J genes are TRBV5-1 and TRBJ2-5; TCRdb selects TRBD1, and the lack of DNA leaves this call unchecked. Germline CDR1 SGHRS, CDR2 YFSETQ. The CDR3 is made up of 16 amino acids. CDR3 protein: CASSLRGALLRETQYF.

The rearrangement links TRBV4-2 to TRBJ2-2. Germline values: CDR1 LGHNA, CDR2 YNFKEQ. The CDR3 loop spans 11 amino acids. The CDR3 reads CASSQGGELFF.

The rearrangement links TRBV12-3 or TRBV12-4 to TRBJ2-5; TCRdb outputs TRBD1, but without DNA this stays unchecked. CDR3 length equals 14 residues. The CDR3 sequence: CASSSIDRGETQYF.

The CDR3 reads CSAKQARRPQETQYF. The chain combines TRBV20-1 with TRBJ2-5. CDR3 size: 15 residues. CDR1 is DFQATT and CDR2 is SNEGSKA in the germline V gene (reference sequence).

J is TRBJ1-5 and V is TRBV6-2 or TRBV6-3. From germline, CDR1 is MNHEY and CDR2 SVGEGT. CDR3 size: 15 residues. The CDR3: CASSYSISRNQPQHF.

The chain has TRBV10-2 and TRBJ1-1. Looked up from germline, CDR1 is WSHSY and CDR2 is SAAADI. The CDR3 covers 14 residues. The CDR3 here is CASSEVWVNTEAFF.

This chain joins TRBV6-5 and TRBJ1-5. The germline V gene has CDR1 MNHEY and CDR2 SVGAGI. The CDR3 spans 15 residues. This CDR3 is CASRYEETGNQPQHF.

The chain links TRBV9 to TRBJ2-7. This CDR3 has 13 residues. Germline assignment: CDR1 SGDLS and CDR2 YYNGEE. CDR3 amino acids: CASSVVPRYEQYF.

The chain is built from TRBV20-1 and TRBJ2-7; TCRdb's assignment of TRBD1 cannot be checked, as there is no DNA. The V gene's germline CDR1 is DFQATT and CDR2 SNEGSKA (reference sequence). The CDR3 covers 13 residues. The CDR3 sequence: CSARDHRANEQYF.

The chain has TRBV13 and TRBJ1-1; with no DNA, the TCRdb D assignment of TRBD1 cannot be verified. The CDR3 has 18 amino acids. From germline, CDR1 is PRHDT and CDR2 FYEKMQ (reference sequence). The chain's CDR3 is CASSGDSSSDFFSTEAFF.

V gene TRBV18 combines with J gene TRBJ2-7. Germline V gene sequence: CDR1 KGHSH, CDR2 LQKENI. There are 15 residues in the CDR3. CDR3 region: CASSPEHRRSYEQYF. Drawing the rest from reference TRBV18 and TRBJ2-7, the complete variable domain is NAGVMQNPRHLVRRRGQEARLRCSPMKGHSHVYWYRQLPEEGLKFMVYLQKENIIDESGMPKERFSAEFPKEGPSILRIQQVVRGDSAAYFCASSPEHRRSYEQYFGPGTRLTVT.

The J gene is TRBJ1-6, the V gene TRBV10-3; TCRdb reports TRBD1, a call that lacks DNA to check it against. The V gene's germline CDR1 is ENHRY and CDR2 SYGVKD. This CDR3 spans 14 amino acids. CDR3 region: CAISELGGSGTLHF.

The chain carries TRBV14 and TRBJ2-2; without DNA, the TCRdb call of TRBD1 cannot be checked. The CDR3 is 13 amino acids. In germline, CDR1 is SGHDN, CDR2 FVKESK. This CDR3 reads CASSQPTGGELFF.